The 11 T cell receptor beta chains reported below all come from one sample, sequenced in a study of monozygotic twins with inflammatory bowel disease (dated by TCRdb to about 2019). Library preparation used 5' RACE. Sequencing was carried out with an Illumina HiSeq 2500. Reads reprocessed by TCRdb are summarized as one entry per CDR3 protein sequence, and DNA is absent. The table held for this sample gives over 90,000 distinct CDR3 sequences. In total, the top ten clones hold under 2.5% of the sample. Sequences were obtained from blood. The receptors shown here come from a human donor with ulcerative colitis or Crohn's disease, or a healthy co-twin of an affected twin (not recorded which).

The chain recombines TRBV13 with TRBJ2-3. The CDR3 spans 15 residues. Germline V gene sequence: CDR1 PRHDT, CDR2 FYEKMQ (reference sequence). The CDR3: CASSLGAESTDTQYF.

This chain's CDR3 is CASSYSSSGGANEQFF. This chain links TRBV6-2 or TRBV6-3 with TRBJ2-1; TCRdb picks TRBD2, but there is no DNA to check that call. CDR1 is MNHEY and CDR2 is SVGEGT in the germline V gene. The CDR3 is 16 residues long.

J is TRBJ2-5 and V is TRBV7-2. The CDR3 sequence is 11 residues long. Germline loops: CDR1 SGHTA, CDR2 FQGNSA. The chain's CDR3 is CASSPKSSQYF.

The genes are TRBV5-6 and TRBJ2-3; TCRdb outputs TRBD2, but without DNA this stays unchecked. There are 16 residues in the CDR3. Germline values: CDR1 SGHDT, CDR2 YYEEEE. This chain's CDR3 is CASSPGLAGAADTQYF.

The CDR3 sequence is CASSFDRGPTDTQYF. The V call is TRBV28, the J call TRBJ2-3; TCRdb lists TRBD1, though no DNA is available to test this call. Looked up from germline, CDR1 is MDHEN and CDR2 is SYDVKM. The CDR3 covers 15 residues.

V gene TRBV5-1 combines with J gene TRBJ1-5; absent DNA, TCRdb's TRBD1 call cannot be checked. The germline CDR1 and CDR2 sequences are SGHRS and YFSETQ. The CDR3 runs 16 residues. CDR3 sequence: CASSLGTGDSNQPQHF.

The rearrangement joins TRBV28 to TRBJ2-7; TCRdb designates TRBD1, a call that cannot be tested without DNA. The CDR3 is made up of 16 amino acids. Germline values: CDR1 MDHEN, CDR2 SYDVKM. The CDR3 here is CASSSPATGRAYEQYF.

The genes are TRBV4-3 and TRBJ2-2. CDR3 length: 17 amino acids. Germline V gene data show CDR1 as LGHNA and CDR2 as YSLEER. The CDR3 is CASSQGAANPNTGELFF.

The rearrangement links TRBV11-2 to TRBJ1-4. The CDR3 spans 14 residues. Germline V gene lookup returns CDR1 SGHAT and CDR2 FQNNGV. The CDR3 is CASSLDLTGGKLFF.

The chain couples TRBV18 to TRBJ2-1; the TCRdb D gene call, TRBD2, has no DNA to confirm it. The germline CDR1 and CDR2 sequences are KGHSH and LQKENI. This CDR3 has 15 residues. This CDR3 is CASSPWTSLRGEQFF. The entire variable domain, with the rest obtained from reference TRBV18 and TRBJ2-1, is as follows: NAGVMQNPRHLVRRRGQEARLRCSPMKGHSHVYWYRQLPEEGLKFMVYLQKENIIDESGMPKERFSAEFPKEGPSILRIQQVVRGDSAAYFCASSPWTSLRGEQFFGPGTRLTVL.

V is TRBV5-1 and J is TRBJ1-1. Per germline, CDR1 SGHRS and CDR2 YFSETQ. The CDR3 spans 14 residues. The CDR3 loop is CASSLRQGDWEAFF.